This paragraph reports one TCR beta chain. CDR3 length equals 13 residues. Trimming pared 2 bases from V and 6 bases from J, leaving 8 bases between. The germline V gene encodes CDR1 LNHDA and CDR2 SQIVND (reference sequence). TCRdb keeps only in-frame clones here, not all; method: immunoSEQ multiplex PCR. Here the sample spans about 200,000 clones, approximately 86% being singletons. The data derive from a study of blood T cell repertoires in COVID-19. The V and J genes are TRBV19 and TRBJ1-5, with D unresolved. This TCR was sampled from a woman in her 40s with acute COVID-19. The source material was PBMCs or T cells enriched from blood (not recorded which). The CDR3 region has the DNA TGTGCCAGTAGTATAAGAGCGAGTCAGCCCCAGCATTTT. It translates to CASSIRASQPQHF. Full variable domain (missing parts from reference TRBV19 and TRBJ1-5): DGGITQSPKYLFRKEGQNVTLSCEQNLNHDAMYWYRQDPGQGLRLIYYSQIVNDFQKGDIAEGYSVSREKKESFPLTVTSAQKNPTAFYLCASSIRASQPQHFGDGTRLSIL.